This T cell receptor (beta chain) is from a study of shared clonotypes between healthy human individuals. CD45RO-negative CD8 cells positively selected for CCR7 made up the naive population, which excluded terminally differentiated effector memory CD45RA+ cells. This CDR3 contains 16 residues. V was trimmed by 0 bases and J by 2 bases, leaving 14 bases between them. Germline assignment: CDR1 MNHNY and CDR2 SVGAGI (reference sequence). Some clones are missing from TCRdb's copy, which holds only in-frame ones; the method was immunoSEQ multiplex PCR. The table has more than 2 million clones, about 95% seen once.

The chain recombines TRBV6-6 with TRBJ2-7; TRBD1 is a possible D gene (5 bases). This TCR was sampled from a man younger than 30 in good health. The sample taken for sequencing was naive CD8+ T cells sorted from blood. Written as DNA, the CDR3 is TGTGCCAGCAGTTACTCGATGGAAGGGGCAACCTACGAGCAGTACTTC. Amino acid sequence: CASSYSMEGATYEQYF.